The 29 T cell receptor beta chains in this list originate from one sample, sequenced in a study of T cells in narcolepsy (dated by TCRdb to between 2018 and 2020). The receptor library was made with the immunoSEQ multiplex PCR assay. This immuneACCESS table, as held by TCRdb, lists in-frame sequences with V and J called but not all clones. Of the missing ones, under half trace to an unresolved V gene in checked studies; the others have no known cause. The sample data list roughly 35,000 clones, and more than 70% of these were observed just once. Of the sample, 1.1% falls within the top ten clones. Material for sequencing was memory (CD45RA-) CD4+ T cells from blood. The sample's cell subset or site label, in plain terms: memory T cells sorted ex vivo from peripheral blood. The receptors shown here come from a human donor in good health.

In this sample, this clone turned up once. The V gene is TRBV7-9, the J gene TRBJ2-7; D is unresolved. The germline V gene encodes CDR1 SEHNR and CDR2 FQNEAQ (reference sequence). V gave up 3 bases and J gave up 2 bases, with 11 bases separating them. The CDR3 runs to 14 residues. The CDR3 loop reads CASSFVRFPYEQYF. In DNA, the CDR3 is TGTGCCAGCAGCTTTGTGCGATTTCCCTACGAGCAGTACTTC.

This chain connects TRBV4-3 to TRBJ1-2; D unclear. V was trimmed by 4 bases and J by 2 bases, leaving 20 bases between them. The CDR3 is made up of 17 amino acids. Germline-derived CDR1 and CDR2 are LGHNA and YSLEER. CDR3 DNA: TGCGCCAGCAGCCCGTCCGCAAAATTGGGTCTGAACTATGGCTACACCTTC. Translating gives CASSPSAKLGLNYGYTF.

The rearrangement links TRBV13 to TRBJ2-7; 9 nucleotides align to TRBD2. This CDR3 contains 15 residues. Germline-derived CDR1 and CDR2 are PRHDT and FYEKMQ (reference sequence). Trimming removed 4 bases from V and 3 bases from J; junction bases left unmatched: 7. CDR3: CASSSTSGVRYEQYF. The CDR3 coding sequence is TGTGCCAGCAGCTCGACTAGCGGTGTACGCTACGAGCAGTACTTC.

The V and J genes are TRBV10-3 and TRBJ2-1; D gene uncertain. Germline CDR1 reads ENHRY; CDR2 reads SYGVKD. The length of the CDR3 is 16 residues. Trimming left V 3 bases short and J 4 bases short, with 16 bases between. Here the CDR3 reads CAISDRGVGLYNEQFF. The CDR3 nucleotides read TGTGCCATCAGTGACCGAGGAGTGGGCCTGTACAATGAGCAGTTCTTC.

The V gene is TRBV4-2, the J gene TRBJ2-2; D not resolved. This CDR3 spans 15 amino acids. V shed 3 bases and J shed 1 base, with 9 bases lying between them. The germline CDR1 and CDR2 sequences are LGHNA and YNFKEQ. The CDR3 region is CASSQGSGNTGELFF. The DNA for the CDR3 is TGTGCCAGCAGCCAGGGGTCGGGGAACACCGGGGAGCTGTTTTTT.

The CDR3 region is CASSVSGQDTYEQYF. The CDR3 DNA is TGTGCCAGCTCAGTTTCGGGACAGGACACCTACGAGCAGTACTTC. V usage is TRBV18 and J usage is TRBJ2-7; 8 bases are shared with TRBD1. J was trimmed by 2 bases and V by 5 bases; bases with no gene match: 8. The CDR3 extends over 15 amino acids. Germline V gene data show CDR1 as KGHSH and CDR2 as LQKENI. The whole variable domain, remainder taken from reference TRBV18 and TRBJ2-7, is NAGVMQNPRHLVRRRGQEARLRCSPMKGHSHVYWYRQLPEEGLKFMVYLQKENIIDESGMPKERFSAEFPKEGPSILRIQQVVRGDSAAYFCASSVSGQDTYEQYFGPGTRLTVT.

The chain employs TRBV7-8 and TRBJ1-2, with D perhaps matching TRBD1 (5 bases). Trimming took 3 bases from V and 4 from J, leaving 12 bases between them. This CDR3 has 14 residues. Germline CDR1 is SGHVS and CDR2 is FQNEAQ. The CDR3 DNA follows: TGTGCCAGCAGCTTTTGGTCAGGGAGCTATGGCTACACCTTC. Its protein product is CASSFWSGSYGYTF. Variable domain in full (rest from reference TRBV7-8 and TRBJ1-2): GAGVSQSPRYKVAKRGQDVALRCDPISGHVSLFWYQQALGQGPEFLTYFQNEAQLDKSGLPSDRFFAERPEGSVSTLKIQRTQQEDSAVYLCASSFWSGSYGYTFGSGTRLTVV.

The chain links TRBV7-2 to TRBJ2-3; TRBD2 matches 10 bases. The CDR3 consists of 15 residues. Germline values: CDR1 SGHTA, CDR2 FQGNSA. J gave up 3 bases and V 2 bases, and 2 bases lay outside the gene matches. The CDR3 DNA follows: TGTGCCAGCAGCTTAAAGCGGGGGGGAACAGATACGCAGTATTTT. Amino acids: CASSLKRGGTDTQYF.

The CDR3 is CASSRHIEGDEAFF. The CDR3 DNA is TGTGCCAGCAGCCGCCACATCGAGGGGGATGAAGCTTTCTTT. This chain links TRBV7-9 with TRBJ1-1, with TRBD1 as a possible D gene (6 bases). Germline CDR1 SEHNR, CDR2 FQNEAQ (reference sequence). V was trimmed by 5 bases and J by 7 bases, leaving 17 bases between them. The CDR3 sequence is 14 residues long.

The chain joins TRBV21-1 to TRBJ1-1. TRBV21-1 is a pseudogene segment. The CDR3 runs 15 residues. The CDR3, as DNA: TGTGCCAGCGGACCTTCGGGACTCACGGGAACTGAAGCTTTCTTT. Translating gives CASGPSGLTGTEAFF.

V usage is TRBV11-2 and J usage is TRBJ2-2; D call uncertain. Germline CDR1 reads SGHAT; CDR2 reads FQNNGV. This CDR3 comprises 15 residues. The V gene lost 7 bases and the J gene lost 2 bases, with 14 bases spanning the gap. CDR3 sequence: CASKPGQANTGELFF. The CDR3 DNA is TGTGCCAGCAAGCCTGGGCAGGCCAACACCGGGGAGCTGTTTTTT. The full variable domain, with the rest looked up from reference TRBV11-2 and TRBJ2-2, is EAGVAQSPRYKIIEKRQSVAFWCNPISGHATLYWYQQILGQGPKLLIQFQNNGVVDDSQLPKDRFSAERLKGVDSTLKIQPAKLEDSAVYLCASKPGQANTGELFFGEGSRLTVL.

The V call is TRBV4-2, the J call TRBJ2-1; D gene ambiguous. The CDR3 sequence is 15 residues long. Germline values: CDR1 LGHNA, CDR2 YNFKEQ. The V end was cut by 0 bases, the J end by 2 bases, with 8 bases between. The CDR3 region is CASSQDLSAYNEQFF. The CDR3 region has the DNA TGTGCCAGCAGCCAAGATCTCTCCGCCTACAATGAGCAGTTCTTC.

The chain recombines TRBV18 with TRBJ1-1, with TRBD1 matching 11 bases. This CDR3 has 18 amino acids. Germline CDR1 KGHSH, CDR2 LQKENI. The V segment lost 1 base and the J segment 5 bases; nucleotides outside the gene matches: 12. CDR3 region: CASSPQQPGQGGWTEAFF. The CDR3 DNA follows: TGTGCCAGCTCACCACAACAACCGGGACAGGGGGGATGGACTGAAGCTTTCTTT.

Here the CDR3 reads CASSQDPTGTGSNEQFF. Written as DNA, the CDR3 is TGCGCCAGCAGCCAAGACCCAACGGGGACAGGTTCGAATGAGCAGTTCTTC. The V gene is TRBV4-1, the J gene TRBJ2-1; the match to TRBD1 covers 8 bases. The CDR3 totals 17 residues. The J segment lost 7 bases and the V segment lost 0 bases, leaving 11 bases of the junction unmatched. The V gene's germline CDR1 is MGHRA and CDR2 YSYEKL.

This clone was counted a few times. Other DNA sequences in the sample encode the same CDR3. The chain has TRBV6-1 and TRBJ1-5; D is unresolved. Germline V gene lookup returns CDR1 MNHNS and CDR2 SASEGT. The CDR3 has 14 residues. The ends were cut back, 0 bases at V and 4 bases at J, with 7 bases in the middle. The CDR3 spells CASSEAGGNQPQHF. CDR3 coding DNA: TGTGCCAGCAGTGAAGCGGGTGGGAATCAGCCCCAGCATTTT.

J is TRBJ2-5 and V is TRBV28, with D possibly being TRBD1 or TRBD2 (5 bases each). Germline V gene data show CDR1 as MDHEN and CDR2 as SYDVKM. This CDR3 has 12 amino acids. V lost 6 bases, J lost 7 bases, and 12 bases lay in between. The CDR3 coding sequence is TGTGCCAGCAGCGGGGCGGTGAGGACCCAGTACTTC. Its protein product is CASSGAVRTQYF.

This sequence joins TRBV10-2 and TRBJ1-1; no clear D gene. Germline V lookup: CDR1 WSHSY, CDR2 SAAADI. V lost 5 bases and J lost 5, with 21 bases in between. This CDR3 comprises 16 residues. The CDR3 loop is CASSLAPLPVLTEAFF. The CDR3 bases are TGCGCCAGCAGTTTAGCCCCGCTCCCGGTATTAACTGAAGCTTTCTTT.

This rearrangement joins TRBV6-1 to TRBJ2-7; 7 bases map to TRBD2. Germline CDR1 MNHNS, CDR2 SASEGT. V was pared by 2 bases and J by 3 bases, with 4 bases of the junction left unmatched. The CDR3 runs 14 residues. The CDR3 reads CASSETPGGYEQYF. Written as DNA, the CDR3 is TGTGCCAGCAGTGAAACACCGGGGGGCTACGAGCAGTACTTC.

The V and J genes are TRBV5-1 and TRBJ2-7; 8 positions agree with TRBD1. V lost 0 bases and J lost 3; bases outside the gene matches: 2. Germline V lookup: CDR1 SGHRS, CDR2 YFSETQ. The CDR3 is 14 amino acids. The CDR3 sequence is CASSLDGQGYEQYF. CDR3 in DNA: TGCGCCAGCAGCTTGGACGGACAGGGCTACGAGCAGTACTTC.

This chain uses TRBV5-8 with TRBJ2-3; possible D gene TRBD2, 5 bases. The V and J ends lost 0 bases and 6 bases respectively, with 8 bases between them. There are 13 residues in the CDR3. Germline loops: CDR1 SGHTS, CDR2 YDEGEE. The CDR3 loop is CASSLGPGDTQYF. The CDR3 region has the DNA TGTGCCAGCAGCTTGGGTCCGGGGGATACGCAGTATTTT.

The chain has TRBV7-3 and TRBJ1-1; the D is unclear. The CDR3 loop spans 13 amino acids. V was shortened by 1 base and J by 5 bases, with 8 bases between the two germline ends. CDR1 and CDR2 from the germline V gene are SGHTA and FQGTGA. The CDR3 nucleotides are TGTGCCAGCAGCTTAATCGGCCGTACTGAAGCTTTCTTT. Amino acid sequence: CASSLIGRTEAFF.

The chain joins TRBV18 to TRBJ2-1; D may be TRBD1 or TRBD2 (5 bases each). Germline V gene sequence: CDR1 KGHSH, CDR2 LQKENI. The CDR3 has 13 residues. V shed 3 bases and J shed 5 bases, with 8 bases lying between them. CDR3 sequence (DNA): TGTGCCAGCTCACCCGGGACGGACAATGAGCAGTTCTTC. Its protein product is CASSPGTDNEQFF.

V is TRBV30 and J is TRBJ1-5; TRBD1 might be the D (5 bases). The CDR3 is made up of 13 amino acids. Germline V gene data show CDR1 as GTSNPN and CDR2 as SVGIG (reference sequence). V shed 5 bases and J shed 2 bases, with 10 bases lying between them. The CDR3 region is CAWRGGGNQPQHF. The CDR3 DNA reads as TGTGCCTGGCGTGGGGGGGGCAATCAGCCCCAGCATTTT.

The V and J genes are TRBV7-2 and TRBJ2-1; D gene unclear. V lost 4 bases and J 0 bases, leaving 22 bases between the germline ends. From germline, CDR1 is SGHTA and CDR2 FQGNSA. The CDR3 runs 19 residues. Here the CDR3 reads CASSSSQLAVPFSYNEQFF. In DNA, the CDR3 is TGTGCCAGCAGCTCCAGCCAACTGGCAGTCCCCTTCTCCTACAATGAGCAGTTCTTC.

The chain employs TRBV13 and TRBJ2-1; 13 nucleotides agree with TRBD2. V shed 5 bases, J shed 7 bases, and the junction held 8 bases outside the gene matches. The CDR3 consists of 16 residues. The germline gives CDR1 PRHDT, CDR2 FYEKMQ (reference sequence). This chain's CDR3 is CASSLGGLAGRNEQFF. The CDR3 region has the DNA TGTGCCAGCAGCCTGGGGGGACTAGCGGGGCGAAATGAGCAGTTCTTC.

V is TRBV4-2 and J is TRBJ2-7, with D maybe TRBD1 (5 bases). Germline CDR1 reads LGHNA; CDR2 reads YNFKEQ. This CDR3 comprises 16 residues. Trimming stripped 2 bases from V and 1 base from J, with 15 bases between. The CDR3 reads CASSQRRQGESYEQYF. The CDR3 nucleotides read TGTGCCAGCAGCCAACGTCGGCAGGGCGAATCCTACGAGCAGTACTTC.

The rearrangement uses TRBV7-8 and TRBJ2-7, with 8 bases fitting TRBD2. The CDR3 has 15 residues. Germline-derived CDR1 and CDR2 are SGHVS and FQNEAQ. J was trimmed by 2 bases and V by 1 base; bases with no gene match: 4. Written as DNA, the CDR3 is TGTGCCAGCAGCTTAGAGAGTAGCGGGACCTACGAGCAGTACTTC. It yields the protein CASSLESSGTYEQYF.

The CDR3 DNA sequence: TGCGCCAGCAGCCTCCGGGAAGGGGAGCATGGCTACACCTTC. Its translation: CASSLREGEHGYTF. The rearrangement links TRBV4-1 to TRBJ1-2, with D perhaps matching TRBD1 (5 bases). CDR3 length equals 14 residues. The ends were cut back, 4 bases at V and 6 bases at J, with 15 bases in the middle. Germline CDR1 and CDR2: MGHRA and YSYEKL.

The chain combines TRBV14 with TRBJ1-2, with D possibly TRBD1 on 6 matching bases. This CDR3 has 17 residues. Germline V gene sequence: CDR1 SGHDN, CDR2 FVKESK. Trimming pared 2 bases from V and 5 bases from J, leaving 21 bases between. CDR3 DNA sequence: TGTGCCAGCAGCCAACAAACACGGACAGCCGGGACTTATGGCTACACCTTC. Translating it yields CASSQQTRTAGTYGYTF.